Presented here are 12 T cell receptor beta chains from one specimen sequenced in a study of regulatory T cells in long-lasting Graves disease. CDR3-region Arm-PCR and iRepertoire HTBI primers produced the TCR beta libraries. TCRdb ran MiXCR on the multiplex PCR reads and lists one entry per CDR3 protein. The profile covers approximately 390,000 distinct CDR3 sequences, with about 17% appearing a single time and 20% to 25% taken by the ten largest. As for time point: newly diagnosed GD, antithyroid drugs for less than 3 months. Following extraction of RNA from PBMCs, that RNA was used to make the TCR library. This sample was shared with a second study, whose subject was T cells in Graves' hyperthyroidism and ophthalmopathy.

The specimen was peripheral blood mononuclear cells (PBMCs), collected at new diagnosis, from a patient treated with antithyroid drugs. Receptors originate from a woman aged 18-30 years with Graves disease.

J is TRBJ1-4 and V is TRBV6-1, with TRBD1 matching over 9 bases. CDR1 is MNHNS, CDR2 SASEGT, per germline. The trim removed 1 base at V and 8 bases at J, leaving 8 bases unmatched. The CDR3 has 16 residues. The CDR3 coding sequence is TGTGCCAGCAGTGAAGGAGGGGGACAGGGCTACGAAAAACTGTTTTTT. Residues: CASSEGGGQGYEKLFF.

This clonotype was recorded many times. CDR3 DNA sequence: TGTGCCAGCAGCTCCAAGATATCGACTGAAGCTTTCTTT. This codes for CASSSKISTEAFF. The rearrangement links TRBV11-2 to TRBJ1-1; D unresolved. This CDR3 comprises 13 residues. Trimming took off 4 bases at V and 5 bases at J, with 11 bases between the two ends. Germline loops: CDR1 SGHAT, CDR2 FQNNGV.

This clonotype was observed at least ten times. The chain links TRBV5-4 to TRBJ2-3; TRBD2 aligns across 11 bases. Losses at the gene ends were 0 bases for V and 6 bases for J; bases not matched to a gene: 9. CDR1 SGHNT and CDR2 YYREEE come from the germline V gene (reference sequence). The CDR3 spans 17 residues. The CDR3 nucleotides are TGTGCCAGCAGCTTGGGGGGTAGCGGGGGGGCTAGGGATACGCAGTATTTT. Translation: CASSLGGSGGARDTQYF.

This clonotype was found many times. The rearrangement uses TRBV3-1 and TRBJ2-1; D is uncertain. V lost 0 bases to trimming and J lost 12 bases, with 12 bases between them. The germline gives CDR1 LGHDT, CDR2 YNNKEL (reference sequence). This CDR3 is 13 amino acids long. CDR3 region: CASSQDRFNGQFF. CDR3 in DNA: TGTGCCAGCAGCCAAGATAGGTTCAACGGGCAGTTCTTC.

The count of this clonotype is one. The chain has TRBV10-3 and TRBJ2-5, with D possibly being TRBD1 (6 bases). The CDR3 totals 14 residues. Trimming left V 2 bases short and J 0 bases short, with 7 bases between. The germline V gene encodes CDR1 ENHRY and CDR2 SYGVKD. CDR3 loop: CAISEGQHQETQYF. The CDR3 DNA is TGTGCCATCAGTGAGGGACAGCACCAAGAGACCCAGTACTTC.

To note about this clonotype: The germline gene is not matched at one end of the junction; a read error may be the cause. The rearrangement uses TRBV6-2 or TRBV6-3 and TRBJ2-2, with 8 bases aligning to TRBD2. The CDR3 loop spans 12 amino acids. Germline CDR1 MNHEY, CDR2 SVGEGT. CDR3 nucleotides: TGTGCCAGCTTAGCGGGACACCGGGGAGCTGTTTTT. As protein: CASLAGHRGAVF.

Many counts were recorded for this clonotype. This chain connects TRBV12-3 or TRBV12-4 to TRBJ1-2; TRBD1 is a possible D gene (5 bases). V gave up 7 bases and J gave up 3 bases, with 15 bases separating them. The CDR3 is made up of 14 amino acids. The CDR3 bases are TGTGCCAGCACCCCCCGGGACGGATACTATGGCTACACCTTC. It codes for CASTPRDGYYGYTF.

The J gene is TRBJ2-7, the V gene TRBV29-1; a weak D match, TRBD1 (5 bases). There are 16 residues in the CDR3. The germline V gene has CDR1 SQVTM and CDR2 ANQGSEA. Deletions cut 6 bases from V and 3 bases from J, with 24 bases between. CDR3: CSVLRRDSKILYEQYF. The CDR3 DNA reads TGCAGCGTCCTACGCCGCGACAGTAAAATACTCTACGAGCAGTACTTC.

This clonotype has at least ten counts. This sequence joins TRBV5-1 and TRBJ2-1; 7 bases map to TRBD2. Germline V gives CDR1 SGHRS, CDR2 YFSETQ. The CDR3 length is 16 residues. The J segment lost 16 bases and the V segment lost 0 bases, leaving 19 bases of the junction unmatched. The DNA for the CDR3 is TGCGCCAGCAGCTTGGTGTCTAGGACTAGTTCCTCCGGCTATTTCTTC. This codes for CASSLVSRTSSSGYFF.

This clonotype has ten or more counts. The V call is TRBV6-1, the J call TRBJ2-1, with unresolved D. Trimming removed 6 bases from V and 8 bases from J, with 14 bases in between. The V gene's germline CDR1 is MNHNS and CDR2 SASEGT. This CDR3 is 13 amino acids long. CDR3 in DNA: TGTGCCAGCAGCCGAAAGGAATTCGATGAGCAGTTCTTC. It codes for CASSRKEFDEQFF.

This clonotype was seen ten or more times. The rearrangement joins TRBV2 to TRBJ2-3; no definite D call. The CDR3 extends over 14 amino acids. The germline V gene encodes CDR1 SNHLY and CDR2 FYNNEI. Between the trimmed V and J ends, which lost 7 bases and 0 bases, there was a span of 11 bases. CDR3 sequence: CASKEHTSTDTQYF. CDR3 DNA sequence: TGTGCCAGCAAGGAACACACTAGCACAGATACGCAGTATTTT.

The V and J genes are TRBV3-1 and TRBJ2-3; possible D gene TRBD2, 6 bases. The CDR3 has 12 amino acids. Trimming cost V 6 bases and J 11 bases, with 15 bases left between them. The germline V gene encodes CDR1 LGHDT and CDR2 YNNKEL (reference sequence). CDR3 nucleotides: TGTGCCAGCAGTGGAGGACTATTCGGGCAGTATTTT. Its translation: CASSGGLFGQYF.